These 24 T cell receptor beta chains were all obtained from the same sample, sequenced in a study of T cell changes during pregnancy in multiple sclerosis. Clones were sequenced by immunoSEQ multiplex PCR, and TCRdb holds only the in-frame ones, with some missing. This sample has fewer than 85,000 clones, with roughly 92% found just once. The input for sequencing was peripheral blood, taken before pregnancy. The receptor set was obtained from a female donor with multiple sclerosis, enrolled in a pregnancy study.

The gene calls are TRBV7-9 and TRBJ2-1, with TRBD2 matching 10 bases. The CDR3 is 15 amino acids. J was trimmed by 6 bases and V by 0 bases; bases with no gene match: 2. CDR1 and CDR2 (germline): SEHNR, FQNEAQ (reference sequence). In nucleotides, the CDR3 is TGTGCCAGCAGCTTAGCGAGCGGGAGGGTCAATGAGCAGTTCTTC. Protein: CASSLASGRVNEQFF.

The chain links TRBV6-5 to TRBJ1-2; D not certain. Between the trimmed V and J ends, which lost 0 bases and 0 bases, there was a span of 8 bases. CDR1 and CDR2 from the germline V gene are MNHEY and SVGAGI. The CDR3 is made up of 15 amino acids. The CDR3 here is CASSYSGSPNYGYTF. Written as DNA, the CDR3 is TGTGCCAGCAGTTACTCGGGGAGTCCTAACTATGGCTACACCTTC.

V usage is TRBV5-1 and J usage is TRBJ2-7, with 7 bases lining up with TRBD1. Losses at the gene ends were 0 bases for V and 2 bases for J; bases not matched to a gene: 11. The germline V gene encodes CDR1 SGHRS and CDR2 YFSETQ. The CDR3 length is 17 residues. DNA of the CDR3: TGCGCCAGCAGCTTGGAACGGTACAGGGGTTTTACCTACGAGCAGTACTTC. Its translation is CASSLERYRGFTYEQYF. The whole variable domain, remainder taken from reference TRBV5-1 and TRBJ2-7, is KAGVTQTPRYLIKTRGQQVTLSCSPISGHRSVSWYQQTPGQGLQFLFEYFSETQRNKGNFPGRFSGRQFSNSRSEMNVSTLELGDSALYLCASSLERYRGFTYEQYFGPGTRLTVT.

The chain carries TRBV6-5 and TRBJ1-1, with a weak D call TRBD1 (5 bases). Germline V CDR1 and CDR2: MNHEY, SVGAGI. Trimming pared 2 bases from V and 3 bases from J, leaving 7 bases between. The CDR3 loop spans 13 amino acids. CDR3 protein: CASSYGRDTEAFF. CDR3 in DNA: TGTGCCAGCAGTTACGGCAGGGACACTGAAGCTTTCTTT.

V and J are TRBV19 and TRBJ2-7; D may be TRBD2 (6 bases). In germline, CDR1 is LNHDA, CDR2 SQIVND (reference sequence). Trimming pared 2 bases from V and 1 base from J, leaving 15 bases between. This CDR3 region has 16 residues. The CDR3 region is CASSIKATRASYEQYF. The CDR3 nucleotides read TGTGCCAGTAGTATAAAAGCGACTAGAGCATCCTACGAGCAGTACTTC.

The chain uses TRBV21-1 and TRBJ2-2; the table assigns TRBD2, which was not confirmed against the DNA. TRBV21-1 is classified as a pseudogene. The CDR3 totals 17 residues. CDR3 bases: TGTGCCAGCAGCAAAAAATGGAGGAACCTACTACCCGGGGAGCTGTTTTTT. Translated, it gives CASSKKWRNLLPGELFF.

The chain joins TRBV4-3 to TRBJ2-5, with D perhaps matching TRBD2 (6 bases). Germline V gives CDR1 LGHNA, CDR2 YSLEER. Trimming cost V 4 bases and J 5 bases, with 14 bases left between them. This CDR3 has 14 residues. The CDR3, as DNA: TGCGCCAGCAGCCCCGGGGGTGGGTGGGAGACCCAGTACTTC. Translation gives CASSPGGGWETQYF.

The chain combines TRBV6-5 with TRBJ1-2; D might be TRBD1 (5 bases). V was trimmed by 5 bases and J by 8 bases, leaving 15 bases between them. The CDR3 spans 13 residues. In germline, CDR1 is MNHEY, CDR2 SVGAGI. The CDR3 DNA reads as TGTGCCAGCAGTCGAGGGGACGCGGGGGGCTACACCTTC. Translated, it gives CASSRGDAGGYTF.

V and J are TRBV5-6 and TRBJ2-5; TRBD2 matches at 10 bases. Trimming removed 0 bases from V and 5 bases from J; junction bases left unmatched: 4. CDR1 is SGHDT and CDR2 is YYEEEE in the germline V gene. The CDR3 has 15 residues. CDR3 nucleotide sequence: TGTGCCAGCAGCTTGGCTAGCGGGAGTGGGGAGACCCAGTACTTC. It encodes CASSLASGSGETQYF.

This clone was seen a single time. The chain employs TRBV6-5 and TRBJ1-5; 10 bases match TRBD1. This CDR3 contains 15 residues. Germline trimming cut 5 bases from V and 6 bases from J; bases unmatched to any gene: 7. The germline V gene encodes CDR1 MNHEY and CDR2 SVGAGI. CDR3 DNA: TGTGCCAGCAGTCGGACAGGGGGGGATAGTCAGCCCCAGCATTTT. Protein sequence: CASSRTGGDSQPQHF.

As DNA, the CDR3 is TGTGCCAGCAGCCCTACAGGGACCAATCAGCCCCAGCATTTT. Its translation: CASSPTGTNQPQHF. The chain uses TRBV7-9 and TRBJ1-5, with TRBD1 as a possible D gene (6 bases). Germline CDR1 reads SEHNR; CDR2 reads FQNEAQ (reference sequence). The CDR3 sequence is 14 residues long. V was pared by 5 bases and J by 3 bases, with 11 bases between.

The J gene is TRBJ2-7, the V gene TRBV27; D may be TRBD1 (5 bases). Germline assignment: CDR1 MNHEY and CDR2 SMNVEV (reference sequence). The CDR3 is 13 amino acids. With 4 bases removed from V and 2 bases from J, the gap between germline ends came to 9 bases. This CDR3 reads CASSYQGAYEQYF. The CDR3 DNA reads TGTGCCAGCAGTTACCAGGGTGCCTACGAGCAGTACTTC.

This chain uses TRBV27 with TRBJ2-1; tentatively, D is TRBD2 (5 bases). Germline V gives CDR1 MNHEY, CDR2 SMNVEV (reference sequence). V was trimmed by 3 bases and J by 8 bases, leaving 8 bases between them. This CDR3 has 12 amino acids. The CDR3 DNA sequence: TGTGCCAGCAGTTTCGCGGGTTATGAGCAGTTCTTC. Protein product: CASSFAGYEQFF.

V is TRBV27 and J is TRBJ1-5; the D gene is possibly TRBD1 (5 bases). From germline, CDR1 is MNHEY and CDR2 SMNVEV (reference sequence). CDR3 length: 15 residues. V dropped 5 bases and J dropped 0 bases, with 11 bases sitting between them. The CDR3 reads CASSPRQGSNQPQHF. CDR3 sequence (DNA): TGTGCCAGCAGTCCCCGGCAGGGTAGCAATCAGCCCCAGCATTTT.

The gene calls are TRBV5-5 and TRBJ2-1; TRBD2 is a possible D gene (6 bases). V was pared by 0 bases and J by 6 bases, with 13 bases between. Germline V gene data show CDR1 as SGHKS and CDR2 as YYEKEE (reference sequence). The CDR3 has 15 residues. CDR3 amino acids: CASSLVWSSGNEQFF. CDR3 DNA sequence: TGTGCCAGCAGCTTGGTTTGGAGTAGCGGCAATGAGCAGTTCTTC.

This chain joins TRBV6-5 and TRBJ1-3; D possibly corresponds to TRBD1 (5 bases). The germline V gene encodes CDR1 MNHEY and CDR2 SVGAGI. CDR3 length equals 14 residues. V was cut by 5 bases and J by 0 bases, with 8 bases left in between. In nucleotides, the CDR3 is TGTGCCAGCAGTATTGACAGCTCTGGAAACACCATATATTTT. It encodes CASSIDSSGNTIYF.

The V call is TRBV11-2, the J call TRBJ2-7; 9 positions agree with TRBD1. The trim removed 7 bases at V and 5 bases at J, leaving 9 bases unmatched. CDR1 and CDR2 from the germline V gene are SGHAT and FQNNGV. This CDR3 region has 14 residues. The CDR3 sequence: CASTDLGQGHEQYF. CDR3 DNA sequence: TGTGCCAGCACCGATCTAGGACAGGGGCACGAGCAGTACTTC.

V usage is TRBV27 and J usage is TRBJ2-7; 7 nucleotides agree with TRBD2. V lost 9 bases to trimming and J lost 9 bases; unmatched junction nucleotides: 17. CDR1 is MNHEY and CDR2 is SMNVEV in the germline V gene (reference sequence). The CDR3 runs to 14 residues. CDR3: CASRGSGARTRQYF. CDR3 DNA sequence: TGTGCCAGTAGGGGAAGCGGGGCGCGAACCCGGCAGTACTTC.

The chain joins TRBV7-6 to TRBJ2-1; TRBD2 matches 8 bases. The CDR3 loop spans 16 amino acids. J was trimmed by 5 bases and V by 0 bases; bases with no gene match: 6. Germline V gene data show CDR1 as SGHVS and CDR2 as FNYEAQ. The CDR3 sequence: CASSLAGAGGHNEQFF. In nucleotides, the CDR3 is TGTGCCAGCAGCTTAGCTGGGGCGGGAGGCCACAATGAGCAGTTCTTC.

The gene calls are TRBV4-3 and TRBJ1-3; maybe TRBD1 (5 bases). This CDR3 has 15 amino acids. CDR1 is LGHNA, CDR2 YSLEER, per germline. Trimming pared 0 bases from V and 1 base from J, leaving 7 bases between. CDR3 nucleotides: TGCGCCAGCAGCCAAGACAGGGCATCTGGAAACACCATATATTTT. As protein: CASSQDRASGNTIYF.

This chain links TRBV4-1 with TRBJ2-7; a possible D gene is TRBD1 (8 bases). Germline V CDR1 and CDR2: MGHRA, YSYEKL. The germline V and J ends were trimmed by 3 bases and 4 bases, with 16 bases remaining between them. The CDR3 spans 15 residues. CDR3: CASSQGGGQVYEQYF. CDR3 nucleotide sequence: TGCGCCAGCAGCCAGGGCGGGGGACAGGTATACGAGCAGTACTTC.

This chain connects TRBV27 to TRBJ1-2; perhaps TRBD1 as D (5 bases). V dropped 1 base and J dropped 6 bases, with 15 bases sitting between them. The CDR3 spans 15 residues. Looked up from germline, CDR1 is MNHEY and CDR2 is SMNVEV (reference sequence). The CDR3 DNA reads TGTGCCAGCAGTTTATTTGGAGGGGACGGAAATGGCTACACCTTC. Protein: CASSLFGGDGNGYTF.

The rearrangement uses TRBV5-4 and TRBJ2-1; 12 bases are shared with TRBD2. The CDR3 totals 16 residues. CDR1 is SGHNT, CDR2 YYREEE, per germline (reference sequence). V lost 3 bases and J lost 7; bases outside the gene matches: 8. CDR3 residues: CASSSRLAGVQNEQFF. As DNA, the CDR3 is TGTGCCAGCAGCTCGCGACTAGCGGGAGTTCAGAATGAGCAGTTCTTC.

This sequence joins TRBV9 and TRBJ2-1; 15 nucleotides align to TRBD2. The CDR3 contains 16 residues. Looked up from germline, CDR1 is SGDLS and CDR2 is YYNGEE. The J segment lost 6 bases and the V segment lost 4 bases, leaving 5 bases of the junction unmatched. The CDR3 region has the DNA TGTGCCAGCAGCCAGGGACTAGCGGGAGGCATCAATGAGCAGTTCTTC. It encodes CASSQGLAGGINEQFF. Based on the CDR3 plus reference TRBV9 and TRBJ2-1, the full variable domain is DSGVTQTPKHLITATGQRVTLRCSPRSGDLSVYWYQQSLDQGLQFLIQYYNGEERAKGNILERFSAQQFPDLHSELNLSSLELGDSALYFCASSQGLAGGINEQFFGPGTRLTVL.